Listed below are T cell receptor beta chains from one sample, sequenced in a study of shared clonotypes between healthy human individuals. Measured with immunoSEQ multiplex PCR; TCRdb has only the in-frame clones, and not every one. The table records approximately 500,000 clones, almost 97% of them present only once. Specimen: naive CD4+ T cells sorted from blood. The receptors here all came from a woman in her twenties or thirties in good health. Both conserved end residues are part of each CDR3. Each record gives: D gene, V gene, clone size, J gene, CDR3 DNA, CDR3 protein. The D gene is left open where the match is weak. Expanded clones get a size class; other rows say once, few or many, or leave the size out.

d_gene: .
v_gene: TRBV19
abundance: .
j_gene: TRBJ2-2
CDR3nt: TGTGCCAGTAACAGTTGGAGGGCTGCTGGGGAGCTGTTTTTT
CDR3aa: CASNSWRAAGELFF

d_gene: .
v_gene: TRBV25-1
abundance: .
j_gene: TRBJ1-5
CDR3nt: TGTGCCACCGCGGACGGGGGCAATCAGCCCCAGCATTTT
CDR3aa: CATADGGNQPQHF

d_gene: TRBD1
v_gene: TRBV5-1
abundance: .
j_gene: TRBJ1-5
CDR3nt: TGCGCCAGCAGCTTGACAGGGGAACAGCCCCAGCATTTT
CDR3aa: CASSLTGEQPQHF

d_gene: .
v_gene: TRBV7-2
abundance: .
j_gene: TRBJ2-7
CDR3nt: TGTGCCAGCAGCCGAGGGTTACGCTACGAGCAGTACTTC
CDR3aa: CASSRGLRYEQYF

d_gene: .
v_gene: TRBV14
abundance: .
j_gene: TRBJ1-2
CDR3nt: TGTGCCAGCAGCCCCTGGTCGTTGGGGGGGACCGCTAACTATGGCTACACCTTC
CDR3aa: CASSPWSLGGTANYGYTF

d_gene: TRBD2
v_gene: TRBV5-6
abundance: .
j_gene: TRBJ2-7
CDR3nt: TGTGCCAGCAGCTTGTACTGGGGAGTGGGAGGGCCGGGCCACGAGCAGTACTTC
CDR3aa: CASSLYWGVGGPGHEQYF

d_gene: .
v_gene: TRBV11-2
abundance: .
j_gene: TRBJ1-3
CDR3nt: TGTGCCAGCAGCTTAGTTTCGGGAAGCTCTGGAAACACCATATATTTT
CDR3aa: CASSLVSGSSGNTIYF

d_gene: .
v_gene: TRBV5-8
abundance: .
j_gene: TRBJ1-5
CDR3nt: TGTGCCAGCAGACCTATTGACAGGACTAGCAATCAGCCCCAGCATTTT
CDR3aa: CASRPIDRTSNQPQHF

d_gene: TRBD1
v_gene: TRBV28
abundance: once
j_gene: TRBJ2-7
CDR3nt: TGTGCCAGCAAGGGACAGGGTCAATACGAGCAGTACTTC
CDR3aa: CASKGQGQYEQYF

d_gene: .
v_gene: TRBV7-4
abundance: .
j_gene: TRBJ1-1
CDR3nt: TGTGCCAGCAGCTTAGAGCGGGAGGGGCGTTGGGTGACTGAAGCTTTCTTT
CDR3aa: CASSLEREGRWVTEAFF

d_gene: .
v_gene: TRBV5-1
abundance: .
j_gene: TRBJ2-7
CDR3nt: TGCGCCAGCAGCCGCGACAGCTCCTCCTACGAGCAGTACTTC
CDR3aa: CASSRDSSSYEQYF

d_gene: TRBD2
v_gene: TRBV5-4
abundance: .
j_gene: TRBJ2-1
CDR3nt: TGTGCCAGCAGCTTACTCACGCTAGCGGGAGTGGGGAATGAGCAGTTCTTC
CDR3aa: CASSLLTLAGVGNEQFF

d_gene: .
v_gene: TRBV11-3
abundance: .
j_gene: TRBJ1-5
CDR3nt: TGTGCCACCTTAGAACGGGGTGGGATCAATCAGCCCCAGCATTTT
CDR3aa: CATLERGGINQPQHF

d_gene: .
v_gene: TRBV28
abundance: .
j_gene: TRBJ2-6
CDR3nt: TGTGCCAGCAGTAGACCTCGCCAGGGGATCTCTGGGGCCAACGTCCTGACTTTC
CDR3aa: CASSRPRQGISGANVLTF

d_gene: .
v_gene: TRBV27
abundance: .
j_gene: TRBJ2-7
CDR3nt: TGTGCCAGCAGTTTATCGTTTTGGACCCTTGACCGAGCCTACGAGCAGTACTTC
CDR3aa: CASSLSFWTLDRAYEQYF

d_gene: .
v_gene: TRBV6-6
abundance: .
j_gene: TRBJ2-1
CDR3nt: TGTGCCAGCACCCCTCTCGGTACCACCTACAATGAGCAGTTCTTC
CDR3aa: CASTPLGTTYNEQFF

d_gene: TRBD1
v_gene: TRBV28
abundance: .
j_gene: TRBJ1-4
CDR3nt: TGTGCCAGCCTTTCCCCATCGACAGGGAATAATGAAAAACTGTTTTTT
CDR3aa: CASLSPSTGNNEKLFF

d_gene: TRBD2
v_gene: TRBV7-3
abundance: .
j_gene: TRBJ2-1
CDR3nt: TGTGCCAGCAGCTTAATGGGTAGCGGGATTTACAATGAGCAGTTCTTC
CDR3aa: CASSLMGSGIYNEQFF

d_gene: .
v_gene: TRBV2
abundance: .
j_gene: TRBJ2-1
CDR3nt: TGTGCCAGCATTTCGGACGGAGACCTCAATGAGCAGTTCTTC
CDR3aa: CASISDGDLNEQFF

d_gene: TRBD1
v_gene: TRBV19
abundance: once
j_gene: TRBJ1-5
CDR3nt: TGTGCCAGTAGGAGGGGACAGGGGTCCAATCAGCCCCAGCATTTT
CDR3aa: CASRRGQGSNQPQHF

d_gene: .
v_gene: TRBV6-1
abundance: .
j_gene: TRBJ1-4
CDR3nt: TGTGCCAGCACCCGGACAGCCGGTAATGAAAAACTGTTTTTT
CDR3aa: CASTRTAGNEKLFF

d_gene: TRBD2
v_gene: TRBV11-3
abundance: .
j_gene: TRBJ2-1
CDR3nt: TGTGCCAGCAGCTTGGCCGGGACTAGCGGGATTAATGAGCAGTTCTTC
CDR3aa: CASSLAGTSGINEQFF

d_gene: .
v_gene: TRBV9
abundance: .
j_gene: TRBJ1-4
CDR3nt: TGTGCCAGCAGCGACGGACACAAGAAAAATGAAAAACTGTTTTTT
CDR3aa: CASSDGHKKNEKLFF

d_gene: .
v_gene: TRBV5-4
abundance: .
j_gene: TRBJ1-5
CDR3nt: TGTGCCAGCAGCTCCAGGCCCAATCAGCCCCAGCATTTT
CDR3aa: CASSSRPNQPQHF

d_gene: TRBD1
v_gene: TRBV5-5
abundance: .
j_gene: TRBJ2-5
CDR3nt: TGTGCCAGCAGCCCCTGGGACAGACAAGAGACCCAGTACTTC
CDR3aa: CASSPWDRQETQYF

d_gene: .
v_gene: TRBV6-5
abundance: once
j_gene: TRBJ1-5
CDR3nt: TGTGCCAGCAGTGGTACAGGGCATAGCAATCAGCCCCAGCATTTT
CDR3aa: CASSGTGHSNQPQHF

d_gene: .
v_gene: TRBV18
abundance: .
j_gene: TRBJ2-7
CDR3nt: TGTGCCAGCTCAGGTCAGACAGGCGCCCGCTCCTACGAGCAGTACTTC
CDR3aa: CASSGQTGARSYEQYF

d_gene: .
v_gene: TRBV6-4
abundance: .
j_gene: TRBJ2-2
CDR3nt: TGTGCCAGCAGTGACTCTAGGGGCATCGGGGAGCTGTTTTTT
CDR3aa: CASSDSRGIGELFF

d_gene: .
v_gene: TRBV5-8
abundance: .
j_gene: TRBJ1-4
CDR3nt: TGTGCCAGCAGCTCCCCGGGGCGGAGAGGGAAAAATGAAAAACTGTTTTTT
CDR3aa: CASSSPGRRGKNEKLFF

d_gene: .
v_gene: TRBV5-1
abundance: few
j_gene: TRBJ1-1
CDR3nt: TGCGCCAGCAGCTTCCTACCGACAGGGAACACTGAAGCTTTCTTT
CDR3aa: CASSFLPTGNTEAFF

d_gene: TRBD1
v_gene: TRBV29-1
abundance: .
j_gene: TRBJ1-1
CDR3nt: TGCAGCGTGCCAATCGGACAGGAGATCGCAGAAGCTTTCTTT
CDR3aa: CSVPIGQEIAEAFF

d_gene: TRBD1
v_gene: TRBV6-5
abundance: .
j_gene: TRBJ2-5
CDR3nt: TGTGCCAGCAGTTACGGGACAGGAGAGCAAGAGACCCAGTACTTC
CDR3aa: CASSYGTGEQETQYF

d_gene: .
v_gene: TRBV5-1
abundance: .
j_gene: TRBJ2-4
CDR3nt: TGCGCCAGCAGCTTGGTGGACGGGGAAAACATTCAGTACTTC
CDR3aa: CASSLVDGENIQYF

d_gene: TRBD1
v_gene: TRBV10-1
abundance: .
j_gene: TRBJ1-2
CDR3nt: TGCGCCAGCAGTGAGTCGGGGACAGGGGGCCATGGCTACACCTTC
CDR3aa: CASSESGTGGHGYTF

d_gene: .
v_gene: TRBV11-2
abundance: .
j_gene: TRBJ1-2
CDR3nt: TGTGCCAGCAGCTTAGGCAGGGGACCTTATAACTATGGCTACACCTTC
CDR3aa: CASSLGRGPYNYGYTF

d_gene: .
v_gene: TRBV5-1
abundance: .
j_gene: TRBJ1-2
CDR3nt: TGCGCCAGCAGCTTGGGACTGGACGGTTTCTATGGCTACACCTTC
CDR3aa: CASSLGLDGFYGYTF

d_gene: TRBD2
v_gene: TRBV6-5
abundance: .
j_gene: TRBJ2-2
CDR3nt: TGTGCCAGTTCCTTCACTAGCGGGAGGAGCGGGGAGCTGTTTTTT
CDR3aa: CASSFTSGRSGELFF

d_gene: TRBD1
v_gene: TRBV19
abundance: .
j_gene: TRBJ2-7
CDR3nt: TGTGCCAGTAGTATAGACTCTCGGACAGGGCTTTACGAGCAGTACTTC
CDR3aa: CASSIDSRTGLYEQYF

d_gene: .
v_gene: TRBV5-1
abundance: .
j_gene: TRBJ2-7
CDR3nt: TGCGCCAGCAGCTTGGCTGGTGGGGGGGCGGGAGAGCAGTACTTC
CDR3aa: CASSLAGGGAGEQYF

d_gene: .
v_gene: TRBV7-2
abundance: .
j_gene: TRBJ2-7
CDR3nt: TGTGCCAGCAGGTATCGACGGGACACTACCTACGAGCAGTACTTC
CDR3aa: CASRYRRDTTYEQYF

d_gene: .
v_gene: TRBV18
abundance: .
j_gene: TRBJ1-1
CDR3nt: TGTGCCAGCTCACTACAGGGAAAGGGGGTAGCTGAAGCTTTCTTT
CDR3aa: CASSLQGKGVAEAFF

d_gene: .
v_gene: TRBV2
abundance: .
j_gene: TRBJ2-7
CDR3nt: TGTGCCAGCAAGCCGGACAGAAGCTACGAGCAGTACTTC
CDR3aa: CASKPDRSYEQYF

d_gene: .
v_gene: TRBV5-6
abundance: .
j_gene: TRBJ2-6
CDR3nt: TGTGCCAGCAGCTTGTTTTCAGGAGGGGGCTCTGGGGCCAACGTCCTGACTTTC
CDR3aa: CASSLFSGGGSGANVLTF

d_gene: .
v_gene: TRBV5-1
abundance: once
j_gene: TRBJ2-5
CDR3nt: TGCGCCAGCAGCTTGGATGCCAGCGGGTACGAGACCCAGTACTTC
CDR3aa: CASSLDASGYETQYF

d_gene: .
v_gene: TRBV18
abundance: .
j_gene: TRBJ1-3
CDR3nt: TGTGCCAGCTCACCATCCAACTGGAAGGGAAACACCATATATTTT
CDR3aa: CASSPSNWKGNTIYF

d_gene: .
v_gene: TRBV2
abundance: .
j_gene: TRBJ2-3
CDR3nt: TGTGCCAGCAGTGAAGAAGGCTACCTTAGCACAGATACGCAGTATTTT
CDR3aa: CASSEEGYLSTDTQYF

d_gene: .
v_gene: TRBV2
abundance: .
j_gene: TRBJ2-2
CDR3nt: TGTGCCAGCAGCCGGAGAGGGACGAACACCGGGGAGCTGTTTTTT
CDR3aa: CASSRRGTNTGELFF

d_gene: .
v_gene: TRBV5-1
abundance: .
j_gene: TRBJ2-7
CDR3nt: TGCGCCAGCAGCTCCGGAGGCTACGAGCAGTACTTC
CDR3aa: CASSSGGYEQYF

d_gene: .
v_gene: TRBV19
abundance: .
j_gene: TRBJ2-3
CDR3nt: TGTGCCAGTAGTATTAGCCGCACAGATACGCAGTATTTT
CDR3aa: CASSISRTDTQYF

d_gene: TRBD1
v_gene: TRBV18
abundance: .
j_gene: TRBJ1-1
CDR3nt: TGTGCCAGCTCACTCAGACAGGGGGACACTGAAGCTTTCTTT
CDR3aa: CASSLRQGDTEAFF

d_gene: .
v_gene: TRBV30
abundance: once
j_gene: TRBJ1-5
CDR3nt: TGTGCCTGGAGTGAGAGGAGGGCTATTGTGACCAATCAGCCCCAGCATTTT
CDR3aa: CAWSERRAIVTNQPQHF

d_gene: .
v_gene: TRBV5-5
abundance: .
j_gene: TRBJ1-1
CDR3nt: TGTGCCAGCAGCTTGCCACAGGTTAAGACTGAAGCTTTCTTT
CDR3aa: CASSLPQVKTEAFF